This T cell receptor beta chain stems from a study of OX40 agonist ivuxolimab in advanced cancers. Findings and limits, study-wide: Clonal expansion in partial responders at 0.1-3.0 mg/kg ranked among the lowest.

The sample holds a few counts of this clone. What it recognizes is unknown. Germline and junction disagree at one end, which may indicate a read error. Within the sample, other DNA sequences also encode this same CDR3. This table comes from immunoSEQ multiplex PCR, and its TCRdb copy is limited to in-frame clones, with some not included. The sample has approximately 70,000 clones; approximately 80% are singletons. CDR3 length equals 18 residues. Per the germline V gene, CDR1 is SGHTA and CDR2 is FQGNSA. V usage is TRBV7-2 and J usage is TRBJ2-7; a weak D match, TRBD1 (6 bases). The TCR was taken from an adult with an advanced solid tumor such as melanoma, head and neck, liver or kidney cancer. Material: CD4+ or CD8+ T cells sorted from blood, obtained in a trial of the OX40 agonist ivuxolimab. Here the CDR3 reads CASSSGLGGGLSSYEQYF. The CDR3, as DNA: TGTGCCAGCAGCTCTGGTTTAGGGGGTGGCCTGAGCTCCTACGAACAGTACTTC.